This TCR beta chain was found in a study of OX40 agonist ivuxolimab in advanced cancers. The repertoire was sequenced with immunoSEQ multiplex PCR; TCRdb's copy has only in-frame clones and lacks some. The data show 65,000 to 75,000 clones, with around nine tenths seen just once and 0.8% to 1.2% held by the top ten. The source material was CD4+ or CD8+ T cells sorted from blood, sampled in a trial of the OX40 agonist ivuxolimab. The clonotype was recovered from an adult with an advanced solid tumor such as melanoma, head and neck, liver or kidney cancer.

The CDR3 region is CASSSRTNTEAFF. The CDR3 nucleotides read TGTGCCAGCAGCTCTAGAACGAACACTGAAGCTTTCTTT. The gene calls are TRBV7-2 and TRBJ1-1; D is uncertain. The CDR3 runs 13 residues. Germline assignment: CDR1 SGHTA and CDR2 FQGNSA. V was clipped by 4 bases and J by 1 base, with 7 bases between them.